This TCR beta chain emerged from a study of PD-1 blockade in classical Hodgkin lymphoma (dated by TCRdb to about 2020). Broadly, across the study: Nivolumab dosing was 3 mg/kg intravenously every 2 weeks, continuing until either disease progression or unacceptable toxicity. The study used TCR beta sequencing and CyTOF to define a peripheral blood immune signature of response to PD-1 blockade in classical Hodgkin lymphoma. The paper's findings and limits, for the study overall: Lower diversity was observed in patients in whom nivolumab was started less than 1 year after ASCT, and these patients were excluded from later analyses so that confounding by immune reconstitution would be avoided. Among trial patients, those achieving complete response had baseline diversity similar to that of newly diagnosed patients, while diversity was significantly lower in partial responders and progressors. Newly diagnosed patients were reported to have lower baseline TCR diversity than healthy donors, and relapsed/refractory patients were reported to have lower baseline TCR diversity still. The study covered only a single clinical trial cohort, and the causes of the repertoire differences, possibly disease activity or prior therapy, were still not defined. CD4+ but not CD8+ TCR diversity rose significantly by C4D1 (p=0.0027 vs p=0.16), most apparent in complete responders (p=0.02).

The CDR3 covers 14 residues, taking in both the cysteine and the phenylalanine. The CDR3 DNA has 42 bases and is translated from base 1. In the germline V gene, CDR1 corresponds to MNHNS and CDR2 to SASEGT. Relative to germline, V is missing 6 bases and J is missing 0 bases, with 1 base of the junction outside any gene match. Concerning this clone: Its target antigen remains unknown. It has no much larger one-base neighbor in the sample; base qualities were not kept.

The Qiagen DNeasy kit was used to extract genomic DNA both from unsorted PBMCs and from the negatively selected CD4+ and CD8+ fractions. TCR beta CDR3 regions were amplified by immunoSEQ multiplex PCR using primers annealing to V and J segments. A synthetic immune receptor repertoire was used to minimize amplification bias, and remaining bias was computationally removed after sequencing. In the paper's pipeline: Repertoire diversity was quantified as the Shannon entropy index using custom Python scripts. Unsorted, CD4+ and CD8+ repertoires were analyzed separately, except in combined analyses where CD4+ and CD8+ sequences were merged in silico. Clonal expansion was defined as a frequency increase of at least 2-fold after treatment compared with C1D1, and clones undetected at baseline were assigned a pseudocount of 0.5. Clones with 0 or 1 copy at C1D1 were classified as singleton clones, and clones with 2 or more copies were classified as non-singleton clones. Clones expanded in unsorted samples were assigned a CD4+, CD8+ or unknown annotation through matching of protein sequences in sorted samples from the same patient. Wilcoxon tests on paired samples were used to test diversity changes from C1D1 to C4D1. TCRdb holds this immuneACCESS table with in-frame rearrangements only. Some clones are missing; in checked studies, unresolved V genes explain under half, and the rest has no known cause. The DNA was the basis for D and trimming; V, J and clone size are from that table. The sample profile shows some 15,000 clones; roughly three quarters of them were found once. The top ten hold roughly a quarter of the sample.

This sample's time point label indicates: cycle 2 day 1 (C2D1) of nivolumab. All trial patients had relapsed after autologous stem cell transplantation, with cohorts A, B and C differing in prior brentuximab vedotin exposure. The trial cohort included 50 to 60 patients with relapsed/refractory classical Hodgkin lymphoma, and each patient had a best overall response of complete response, partial response or progressive disease. Trial patients were treated with single-agent nivolumab in the multi-cohort phase II CheckMate 205 trial. An independent review committee assessed best overall response by applying the 2007 International Working Group response criteria. Trial PBMCs were collected just before the start of nivolumab (C1D1) and during therapy at cycle 2 day 1 and cycle 4 day 1. Peripheral blood was collected in 8 mL Vacutainer Cell Preparation Tubes, from which PBMCs were isolated by centrifugation and then cryopreserved.

The clonotype was recovered from a human donor with classical Hodgkin lymphoma. The specimen was peripheral blood mononuclear cells (PBMCs), collected before the second cycle of nivolumab. The chain is encoded by TRBV6-1 joined to TRBJ2-3, and TRBD1 matches 9 of the central bases. The nucleotides read TGTGCCAGCAGAGGGACAGGGAGCACAGATACGCAGTATTTT. The encoded protein is CASRGTGSTDTQYF.